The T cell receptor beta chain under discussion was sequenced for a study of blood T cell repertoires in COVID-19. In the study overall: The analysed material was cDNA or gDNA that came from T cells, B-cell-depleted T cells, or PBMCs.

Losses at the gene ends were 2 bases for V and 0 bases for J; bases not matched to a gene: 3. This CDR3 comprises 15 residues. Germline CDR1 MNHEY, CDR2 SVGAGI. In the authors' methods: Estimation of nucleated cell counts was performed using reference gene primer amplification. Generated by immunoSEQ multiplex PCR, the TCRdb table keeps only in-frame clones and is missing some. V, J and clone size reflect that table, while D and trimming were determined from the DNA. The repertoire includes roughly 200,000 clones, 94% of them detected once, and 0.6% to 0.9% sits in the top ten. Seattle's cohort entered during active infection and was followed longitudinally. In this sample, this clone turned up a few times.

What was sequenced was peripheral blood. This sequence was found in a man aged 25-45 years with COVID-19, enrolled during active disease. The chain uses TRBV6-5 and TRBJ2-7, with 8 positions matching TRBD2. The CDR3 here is CASSYVAGPSYEQYF. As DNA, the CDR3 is TGTGCCAGCAGTTACGTAGCGGGGCCCTCCTACGAGCAGTACTTC.